The present T cell receptor beta chain was sequenced within a study of PD-1 blockade in classical Hodgkin lymphoma. Study background: Patients were given intravenous nivolumab, 3 mg/kg, every 2 weeks.

Relapses following autologous stem cell transplantation were seen in all patients, with brentuximab vedotin exposure varying. Complete response, partial response or progressive disease was each patient's best response. General observations from the study: When set against healthy donors, newly diagnosed patients were reported to show lower baseline TCR diversity. Significant TCR diversity gains by C4D1 occurred in CD4+ but not CD8+ cells.

This clone was seen only once. What it binds is unknown. The V gene's germline CDR1 is LGHNT and CDR2 FRNRAP. Deletions cut 4 bases from V and 2 bases from J, with 9 bases between. This CDR3 has 13 residues. The repertoire was sequenced with immunoSEQ multiplex PCR; TCRdb's copy has only in-frame clones and lacks some. Among 30,000 to 45,000 clones listed, 70% to 90% were seen once. The specimen was peripheral blood mononuclear cells (PBMCs), collected before the second cycle of nivolumab. The genes are TRBV12-5 and TRBJ2-7; D assignment may be TRBD1 or TRBD2 (5 bases each). The receptor was derived from a human donor with classical Hodgkin lymphoma. The CDR3 loop reads CASGWDGTYEQYF. The CDR3 bases are TGTGCTAGTGGTTGGGACGGAACCTACGAGCAGTACTTC.